This entry concerns a single T cell receptor (beta chain). Its antigen is still unknown. This entry comes from a study of cytomegalovirus exposure and HLA in healthy donors. Findings and caveats of the study: Earlier analysis looked at TCR beta V segments, and most were productive about 87% or about 30% of the time.

The germline CDR1 and CDR2 sequences are SGHRS and YFSETQ. The CDR3 is made up of 15 amino acids. Deletions cut 2 bases from V and 2 bases from J, with 13 bases between. Vbeta (60) and Jbeta (13) primers were used in the PCR. The data were produced by immunoSEQ multiplex PCR, yet TCRdb's version contains in-frame clones alone and is incomplete. This sample yields over 110,000 clones, of which more than 75% are seen a single time; about 2.2% belongs to the top ten. This clonotype was sampled from a woman aged 18 to 35 in good health and CMV-seropositive. V gene TRBV5-1 combines with J gene TRBJ2-5, with D maybe TRBD1 (5 bases). Sequencing used PBMCs. The CDR3 loop reads CASSFLNGQQETQYF. CDR3 in DNA: TGCGCCAGCAGCTTTTTAAACGGACAACAAGAGACCCAGTACTTC.